A selection of T cell receptor beta chains follows, all from one sample in a study of blood T cells in healthy people across ages. MiXCR was run by TCRdb on the 5' RACE reads, yielding one entry per CDR3 protein. Altogether 450,000 to 700,000 distinct CDR3 sequences are present, 25% to 30% being singletons, with the ten largest covering 15% to 20%. Sequencing used blood. These receptors originate from a woman aged 70 to 79 in good health. CDR3s include the opening cysteine and the closing phenylalanine or tryptophan. D genes are given only for firm matches. Some rows have no size entry. The others give once, few or many, or a class for an expanded clone.

>TRBV12-3/TRBV12-4|.|TRBJ2-6|14|.
TGTGCCAGCAGTTTCATGGATGGGGCCAACGTCCTGACTTTC
CASSFMDGANVLTF
>TRBV6-6|few|TRBJ1-2|14|TRBD1
TGTGCCAGCAGTAGACAGGGGCCCGGGGATGGCTACACCTTC
CASSRQGPGDGYTF
>TRBV19|.|TRBJ1-2|13|.
TGTGCCAGTAGATCAGAAACCTTCTATGGCTACACCTTC
CASRSETFYGYTF
>TRBV20-1|.|TRBJ2-4|15|TRBD1
TGCAGTGCTGGGACAGTTCCGTTAGCCAAAAACATTCAGTACTTC
CSAGTVPLAKNIQYF
>TRBV20-1|few|TRBJ1-4|15|.
TGCAGTGCTAGAGATCGGGGTACCACTAATGAAAAACTGTTTTTT
CSARDRGTTNEKLFF
>TRBV7-2|few|TRBJ1-1|15|TRBD1
TGTGCCAGCAGCTTAGTGCAGGGGGGCGGCACTGAAGCTTTCTTT
CASSLVQGGGTEAFF
>TRBV7-3|.|TRBJ2-3|18|TRBD2
TGTGCCAGCAGCTCCCGGGCTAGCGGGGGGAGTTTACGAGATACGCAGTATTTT
CASSSRASGGSLRDTQYF
>TRBV12-3/TRBV12-4|few|TRBJ1-2|13|.
TGTGCCAGCAGTTTAATGCCCATGGGTGGCTACACCTTC
CASSLMPMGGYTF
>TRBV29-1|.|TRBJ2-5|15|TRBD2
TGCAGCGTTAAAAGGACTAGCGGGCGGAAAGAGACCCAGTACTTC
CSVKRTSGRKETQYF
>TRBV7-8|.|TRBJ2-7|17|.
TGTGCCAGCAGCCGAAATCCATCCGGGACTGCAACCTACGAGCAGTACTTC
CASSRNPSGTATYEQYF
>TRBV5-5|once|TRBJ2-7|15|TRBD2
TGTGCCAGCAGCTTGGCGGCGGGGGGATTTTACGAGCAGTACTTC
CASSLAAGGFYEQYF
>TRBV4-3|.|TRBJ2-5|15|.
TGCGCCAGCAGCCAAGTTTGGGCGAGCCAAGAGACCCAGTACTTC
CASSQVWASQETQYF
>TRBV5-4|few|TRBJ2-2|16|.
TGTGCCAGCAGCACCCCCGGGACTGTGAACACCGGGGAGCTGTTTTTT
CASSTPGTVNTGELFF
>TRBV10-3|few|TRBJ1-1|13|.
TGTGCCATCGGGGGGGGGAGGGATACTGAAGCTTTCTTT
CAIGGGRDTEAFF
>TRBV5-1|few|TRBJ1-1|14|.
TGCGCCAGCAGCCCACAAGTGATGAACACTGAAGCTTTCTTT
CASSPQVMNTEAFF
>TRBV7-2|.|TRBJ2-3|16|TRBD2
TGTGCCAGCAGCTTAAATAGCGGGGGGGTCGGAGATACGCAGTATTTT
CASSLNSGGVGDTQYF
>TRBV6-4|few|TRBJ2-1|15|TRBD1
TGTGCCAGCAGTGAGCAGGGGGCCGCCTACAATGAGCAGTTCTTC
CASSEQGAAYNEQFF
>TRBV12-5|.|TRBJ1-6|17|TRBD1
TGTGCTAGTGGTCAGATACGACAGGGGAATAAAAATTCACCCCTCCACTTT
CASGQIRQGNKNSPLHF
>TRBV9|few|TRBJ1-1|21|.
TGTGCCAGCAGCGCAAATGGACGGGGGCGCGGGGTCCCCCCCGACATGGCTGAAGCTTTCTTT
CASSANGRGRGVPPDMAEAFF
>TRBV18|.|TRBJ2-5|16|.
TGTGCCAGCTCACCGACGGAATGGAGAATTCAAGAGACCCAGTACTTC
CASSPTEWRIQETQYF
>TRBV12-3/TRBV12-4|.|TRBJ2-1|15|TRBD2
TGTGCCAGCAGGCAGCGGGAGGGGACCTACAATGAGCAGTTCTTC
CASRQREGTYNEQFF
>TRBV5-1|.|TRBJ1-4|15|TRBD1
TGCGCCAGCAGCTTGGGGGACAGGGGGCAAGAAAAACTGTTTTTT
CASSLGDRGQEKLFF
>TRBV6-6|.|TRBJ2-7|14|.
TGTGCCAGCAGGAAGGACAGACTGGCCTACGAGCAGTACTTC
CASRKDRLAYEQYF
>TRBV2|.|TRBJ2-3|12|TRBD1
TGTGCCAGCAGTGAAGCCGCCGGGACAGGATCATTT
CASSEAAGTGSF
>TRBV6-1|few|TRBJ1-4|13|.
TGTGCCAGCCGTCTCGCAACTAATGAAAAACTGTTTTTT
CASRLATNEKLFF
>TRBV15|many|TRBJ2-1|13|.
TGTGCCACCAGCAGACGATCCAGCAATGAGCAGTTCTTC
CATSRRSSNEQFF
>TRBV11-2|.|TRBJ2-7|14|.
TGTGCCAGCAGCTTAGCGGGTTCGGTGGACGAGCAGTACTTC
CASSLAGSVDEQYF
>TRBV6-2/TRBV6-3|.|TRBJ2-1|17|TRBD2
TGTGCCAGCAGTTACAAGCCGGGACTAGCTGCCTACAATGAGCAGTTCTTC
CASSYKPGLAAYNEQFF
>TRBV4-3|.|TRBJ1-2|15|TRBD1
TGCGCCAGCAGCCAGCCGGGACAGGGTGAGGGTGGCTACACCTTC
CASSQPGQGEGGYTF
>TRBV7-2|many|TRBJ2-7|15|TRBD2
TGTGCCAGCAGCTGGGGGGGTAGCGGGGCGTACGAGCAGTACTTC
CASSWGGSGAYEQYF
>TRBV11-3|.|TRBJ2-5|16|TRBD2
TGTGCCAGCAGCCCACGAGCGGGGGACCAACAAGAGACCCAGTACTTC
CASSPRAGDQQETQYF
>TRBV3-1|.|TRBJ1-2|17|.
TGTGCCAGCAGCCCCACCGCGGGGCTCGGACGGGACTATGGCTACACCTTC
CASSPTAGLGRDYGYTF
>TRBV6-2/TRBV6-3|few|TRBJ2-7|18|TRBD2
TGTGCCAGCAGTTACCCGCCCGGGCTAGCGGCTGACTCCTACGAGCAGTACTTC
CASSYPPGLAADSYEQYF
>TRBV7-9|few|TRBJ2-7|11|.
TGTGCCAGCAGCCAACAGTACGAGCAGTACTTC
CASSQQYEQYF
>TRBV6-1|.|TRBJ2-1|16|TRBD1
TGTGCCAGCATCCCACGGGACAGGGGTACCTACAATGAGCAGTTCTTC
CASIPRDRGTYNEQFF
>TRBV5-5|few|TRBJ1-2|15|.
TGTGCCAGCAGCGTAGGACGGATAACTAACTATGGCTACACCTTC
CASSVGRITNYGYTF
>TRBV9|few|TRBJ1-4|18|.
TGTGCCAGCAGCGTAGGCACCTTCAGGGTTGGGGCTGATGAAAAACTGTTTTTT
CASSVGTFRVGADEKLFF
>TRBV20-1|.|TRBJ2-7|13|.
TGCAGTGCTAGAGACCCTCGAATCCACGAGCAGTACTTC
CSARDPRIHEQYF
>TRBV2|.|TRBJ2-3|15|TRBD1
TGTGCCAGCAGTTACGGGACAGGGGGAATTGATACGCAGTATTTT
CASSYGTGGIDTQYF
>TRBV18|few|TRBJ2-2|17|TRBD1
TGTGCCAGCTCACCACCGGGACAGGCTCAAAATTCCGGGGAGCTGTTTTTT
CASSPPGQAQNSGELFF
>TRBV3-1|few|TRBJ1-2|14|.
TGTGCCAGCAGCCGCCGGGACCGCCACTATGGCTACACCTTC
CASSRRDRHYGYTF
>TRBV7-9|.|TRBJ1-6|15|TRBD1
TGTGCCAGCAGCCAACAGGGGAGCGTAGGATCACCCCTCCACTTT
CASSQQGSVGSPLHF
>TRBV4-2|many|TRBJ1-5|14|TRBD1
TGTGCCAGCAGCCAGACAGGGGGCAATCAGCCCCAGCATTTT
CASSQTGGNQPQHF
>TRBV3-1|.|TRBJ1-2|14|.
TGTGCCAGCAGCTATCCCGGAACAGGGTATGGCTACACCTTC
CASSYPGTGYGYTF
>TRBV4-3|few|TRBJ2-2|16|.
TGCGCCAGCAGCCAAGACGTCTCTATAGGGAGCGGGGAGCTGTTTTTT
CASSQDVSIGSGELFF
>TRBV5-1|few|TRBJ1-1|16|TRBD1
TGCGCCAGCAGCGCCATCCCCGGGACAGGGTGGACTGAAGCTTTCTTT
CASSAIPGTGWTEAFF
>TRBV7-2|.|TRBJ1-5|15|.
TGTGCCAGCAGCCTCGGACCCAAACCCTCTCAGCCCCAGCATTTT
CASSLGPKPSQPQHF
>TRBV12-3/TRBV12-4|.|TRBJ1-1|13|.
TGTGCCAGCAGCTGGGTGGAGAACACTGAAGCTTTCTTT
CASSWVENTEAFF